This is a list of T cell receptor beta chains from one sample in a study of T cell responses to AZD1222 COVID-19 vaccine. Produced via immunoSEQ multiplex PCR; TCRdb's table is partial and in-frame only. The sample lists some 100,000 clones; around nine tenths were seen once. Material: peripheral blood, obtained on day 0 of AZD1222 vaccination. The source of these receptors is an adult in good health. Each CDR3 is given with its conserved first and last residue. Each record gives: J gene, V gene, clone size, D gene, CDR3 protein. A D gene is named only where the DNA matches it firmly. Size is omitted from some rows. Given values are once, few, many or a class for expanded clones.

TRBJ1-2	TRBV19	few	.	CASSIGEGGGYTF
TRBJ1-3	TRBV27	.	.	CASSFRGGSGNTIYF
TRBJ2-3	TRBV5-5	.	TRBD2	CASSPRTSGSGTDTQYF
TRBJ1-1	TRBV13	.	TRBD1	CASSPLRGRANTEAFF
TRBJ1-6	TRBV12-3/TRBV12-4	.	.	CASSLPGSPLHF
TRBJ2-7	TRBV19	.	TRBD2	CASSIGLAGGPYEQYF
TRBJ2-1	TRBV15	.	TRBD1	CATRAGGFRNEQFF
TRBJ2-7	TRBV18	.	.	CASSPPAEGGYEQYF
TRBJ2-2	TRBV27	.	.	CASKGTLGGHGELFF
TRBJ2-5	TRBV5-1	.	TRBD2	CASSLGLAGGQETQYF
TRBJ1-5	TRBV7-2	.	TRBD1	CASSSHRGLNQPQHF
TRBJ1-3	TRBV7-7	.	.	CASSLTGGPGNTIYF
TRBJ1-5	TRBV15	.	.	CATSRVGNSNQPQHF
TRBJ2-2	TRBV6-5	.	.	CASRRDSLNTGELFF
TRBJ1-5	TRBV30	few	.	CAWSGHNQPQHF
TRBJ2-1	TRBV5-4	.	TRBD1	CASSTRTGSNEQFF
TRBJ2-3	TRBV7-9	.	TRBD2	CASSLAGAGGPDTQYF
TRBJ1-1	TRBV10-3	.	.	CAISPLGNTEAFF